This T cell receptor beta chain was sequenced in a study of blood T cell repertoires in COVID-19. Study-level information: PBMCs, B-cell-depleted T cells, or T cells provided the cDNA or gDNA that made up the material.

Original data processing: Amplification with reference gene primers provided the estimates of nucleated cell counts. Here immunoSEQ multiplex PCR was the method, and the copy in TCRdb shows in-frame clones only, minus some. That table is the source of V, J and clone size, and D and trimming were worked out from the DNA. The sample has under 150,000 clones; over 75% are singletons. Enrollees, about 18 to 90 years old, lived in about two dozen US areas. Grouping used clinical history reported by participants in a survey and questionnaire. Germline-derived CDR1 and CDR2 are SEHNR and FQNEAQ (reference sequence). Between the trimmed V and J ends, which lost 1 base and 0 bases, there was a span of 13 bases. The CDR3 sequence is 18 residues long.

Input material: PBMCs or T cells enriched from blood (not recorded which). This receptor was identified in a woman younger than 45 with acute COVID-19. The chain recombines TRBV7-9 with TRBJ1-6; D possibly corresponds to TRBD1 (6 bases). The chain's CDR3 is CASSLGPGESSYNSPLHF. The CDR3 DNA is TGTGCCAGCAGCTTAGGGCCAGGGGAAAGCTCCTATAATTCACCCCTCCACTTT.